The source of this TCR beta chain is a study of beta chain features in type 1 diabetes. Expressed TCRB transcripts were sequenced because the entire RNA isolate underwent reverse transcription. Here immunoSEQ multiplex PCR was the method, and the copy in TCRdb shows in-frame clones only, minus some. The sample contains around 320,000 clones, roughly 15% of which appear only once. Trimming at V came to 4 bases and at J to 9 bases, leaving 9 bases not matched to a gene. The CDR3 is made up of 15 amino acids. Germline CDR1 reads SGHDT; CDR2 reads YYEEEE. This clone appeared many times. This clonotype originated in a man younger than 45 in good health. J is TRBJ2-1 and V is TRBV5-6, with 11 bases identical to TRBD2. The sample consisted of central memory CD4+ T cells from blood. The CDR3 reads CASSHIAGGPGEQFF. In DNA form, the CDR3 reads TGTGCCAGCAGCCACATAGCGGGAGGGCCCGGTGAGCAGTTCTTC.